The TCR beta chain under discussion was sequenced for a study of T cell clonotyping in hematopoietic cell transplantation. Details on this clone: Its antigen is not known.

Profiling relied on immunoSEQ multiplex PCR, and the TCRdb table lists in-frame clones only, not all of them. The sample yields around 15,000 clones, under 90% seen once. Study findings and constraints: Broader posttransplant TCR repertoire diversity was predicted by graft donor and pretransplant recipient Inverse Simpson Index values. After transplant, recipient diversity fell while pathologically expanded clonotypes grew through day 180. Few recipient clonotypes overlapped donors; over 95% were de novo at given depth. CD4 and CD8 repertoire contributions could not be separated without sorting.

Germline V gene sequence: CDR1 SNHLY, CDR2 FYNNEI. The junction had 5 bases not matched to a gene; V was cut back by 6 bases and J by 2 bases. This CDR3 has 15 residues. This clonotype was obtained from a male patient between 60 and 69 years old who had an allogeneic stem cell transplant from a related donor, so the T cells may come from the graft donor. Some clones in this sample may be carry-over from other donors' samples. This sample comprised PBMCs, obtained 100 days after allogeneic stem cell transplant. The chain combines TRBV2 with TRBJ2-7; 12 bases are shared with TRBD1. This CDR3 is CASSGDRGLTYEQYF. The CDR3 DNA reads TGTGCCAGCAGCGGGGACAGGGGGCTGACCTACGAGCAGTACTTC.